This T cell receptor beta chain emerged from a study of T cell responses to AZD1222 COVID-19 vaccine. The study's findings and limits: Once two AZD1222 doses were given, Spike-specific TCR breadth and depth went up. Clonal diversity may have been underestimated in mostly white British donors.

Remarks on this clone: Its antigen is as yet unknown.

The table came from immunoSEQ multiplex PCR; TCRdb's copy has only in-frame clones and leaves some out. Of approximately 77,000 clones detected, under 95% appear once; the ten largest clones hold around 4.5%. Whether given at about 4 or about 12 weeks, second doses were pooled. V lost 3 bases and J lost 10, with 13 bases in between. From germline, CDR1 is MDHEN and CDR2 SYDVKM. This CDR3 region has 13 residues. Specimen: peripheral blood, collected 28 days after the second AZD1222 dose. The gene calls are TRBV28 and TRBJ2-1; D is undetermined. The receptor was derived from an adult who received the AZD1222 COVID-19 vaccine. As DNA, the CDR3 is TGTGCCAGCAGTTTCATCGGGCTGTGGGAGCAGTTCTTC. Translated, it gives CASSFIGLWEQFF.